The source of this TCR beta chain is a study of prognosis after radiotherapy for stage I lung cancer. The genomic DNA TCR beta CDR3 region underwent two rounds of multiplex PCR. For every TRBV and TRBJ gene, a specific primer was used in first-round PCR. During the second PCR round, universal primers were used. TCRdb reanalysed the multiplex PCR reads using MiXCR and keeps one entry per CDR3 protein. The sample yields nearly 25,000 distinct CDR3 sequences, under 40% seen once. Trimming removed 2 bases from V and 4 bases from J; junction bases left unmatched: 5. The V gene's germline CDR1 is LNHDA and CDR2 SQIVND (reference sequence). This CDR3 spans 15 amino acids.

This TCR was recovered from a donor over 45 with non-small cell lung cancer. The chain is built from TRBV19 and TRBJ2-1; 7 bases fit TRBD2. The specimen was PBMCs, collected before or after stereotactic body radiation therapy (not recorded which). In DNA, the CDR3 is TGTGCCAGTAGTATATCTGCGGGAGAGTACAATGAGCAGTTCTTC. Amino acid sequence: CASSISAGEYNEQFF.